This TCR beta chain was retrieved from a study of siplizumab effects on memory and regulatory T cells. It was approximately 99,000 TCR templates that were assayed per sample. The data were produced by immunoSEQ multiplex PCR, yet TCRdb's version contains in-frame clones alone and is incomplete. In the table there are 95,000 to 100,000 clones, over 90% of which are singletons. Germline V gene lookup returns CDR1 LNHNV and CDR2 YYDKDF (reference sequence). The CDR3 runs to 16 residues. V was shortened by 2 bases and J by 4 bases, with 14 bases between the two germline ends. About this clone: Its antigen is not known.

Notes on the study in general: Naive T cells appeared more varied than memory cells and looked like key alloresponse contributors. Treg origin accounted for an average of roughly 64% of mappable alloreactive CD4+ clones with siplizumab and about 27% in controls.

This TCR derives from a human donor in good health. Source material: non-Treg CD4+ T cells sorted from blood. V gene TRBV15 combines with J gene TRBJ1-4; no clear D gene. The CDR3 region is CATSRTIGPDNEKLFF. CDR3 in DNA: TGTGCCACCAGCAGAACAATAGGGCCAGATAATGAAAAACTGTTTTTT.